These 15 T cell receptor beta chains came from one sample sequenced in a study of human T cells and chemical hapten exposure. MiXCR, run by TCRdb on the RACE reads, gives a single entry per CDR3 protein. The sample lists roughly 360,000 distinct CDR3 sequences; around 5% were seen once. Time point given: patch test 1, 2 weeks after DPC sensitization. Described treatment: therapeutic diphenylcyclopropenone sensitization with weekly scalp DPC. This specimen consisted of whole blood, obtained in connection with sensitization to the hapten diphenylcyclopropenone (DPC). Receptors were obtained from a woman between 45 and 60 years old with alopecia areata. Some clones in this sample may be carry-over from other donors' samples.

The gene calls are TRBV2 and TRBJ1-1; tentatively, D is TRBD1 (5 bases). The ends were cut back, 7 bases at V and 1 base at J, with 13 bases in the middle. Germline CDR1 and CDR2: SNHLY and FYNNEI. This CDR3 region has 14 residues. The CDR3 bases are TGTGCCAGCATTATGATTGGACAGAACACTGAAGCTTTCTTT. The encoded protein is CASIMIGQNTEAFF.

This clonotype came up a few times. The rearrangement uses TRBV5-4 and TRBJ1-6; D might be TRBD1 (5 bases). Trimming left V 0 bases short and J 8 bases short, with 12 bases between. This CDR3 comprises 15 residues. Germline V gene lookup returns CDR1 SGHNT and CDR2 YYREEE (reference sequence). The CDR3 loop reads CASSLGQWVDSPLHF. The CDR3 DNA reads TGTGCCAGCAGCTTGGGACAGTGGGTCGATTCACCCCTCCACTTT.

This clonotype was seen a handful of times. The V call is TRBV5-8, the J call TRBJ1-2, with 7 bases that match TRBD1. Trimming removed 4 bases from V and 4 bases from J; junction bases left unmatched: 10. The CDR3 contains 15 residues. Germline V gene sequence: CDR1 SGHTS, CDR2 YDEGEE. CDR3: CASSPPTGTLYGYTF. The CDR3 DNA sequence: TGTGCCAGCAGCCCGCCGACAGGGACCCTCTATGGCTACACCTTC.

This clonotype came up a few times. The chain uses TRBV7-2 and TRBJ2-3, with a possible D match to TRBD2 (5 bases). Germline values: CDR1 SGHTA, CDR2 FQGNSA. V was pared by 5 bases and J by 2 bases, with 14 bases between. CDR3 length equals 15 residues. The CDR3 is CASSPGISATDTQYF. As DNA, the CDR3 is TGTGCCAGCAGCCCCGGGATATCCGCCACAGATACGCAGTATTTT. Full variable domain (missing parts from reference TRBV7-2 and TRBJ2-3): GAGVSQSPSNKVTEKGKDVELRCDPISGHTALYWYRQSLGQGLEFLIYFQGNSAPDKSGLPSDRFSAERTGGSVSTLTIQRTQQEDSAVYLCASSPGISATDTQYFGPGTRLTVL.

Many counts were recorded for this clonotype. This rearrangement joins TRBV5-6 to TRBJ1-1; D is undetermined. The CDR3 covers 16 residues. Trimming took off 3 bases at V and 3 bases at J, with 18 bases between the two ends. CDR1 is SGHDT, CDR2 YYEEEE, per germline. CDR3 in DNA: TGTGCCAGCAGCTATTATGCAAGGCCACTGGACACTGAAGCTTTCTTT. This translates into CASSYYARPLDTEAFF.

The CDR3: CASSLPRDRGSRGGANVLTF. CDR3 nucleotide sequence: TGTGCCAGCAGCTTACCCCGGGACAGGGGGTCCCGGGGTGGGGCCAACGTCCTGACTTTC. The chain carries TRBV9 and TRBJ2-6, with TRBD1 matching over 11 bases. With 4 bases clipped from V and 3 bases from J, the junction kept 15 bases outside the gene matches. The length of the CDR3 is 20 residues. CDR1 SGDLS and CDR2 YYNGEE come from the germline V gene. The entire variable domain, with the rest obtained from reference TRBV9 and TRBJ2-6, is as follows: DSGVTQTPKHLITATGQRVTLRCSPRSGDLSVYWYQQSLDQGLQFLIQYYNGEERAKGNILERFSAQQFPDLHSELNLSSLELGDSALYFCASSLPRDRGSRGGANVLTFGAGSRLTVL.

The CDR3 spells CAKPTGDNNEKLFF. The CDR3 DNA follows: TGTGCCAAGCCTACGGGGGACAATAATGAAAAACTGTTTTTT. The chain has TRBV6-2 or TRBV6-3 and TRBJ1-4; D perhaps matches TRBD1 (6 bases). Germline V gene lookup returns CDR1 MNHEY and CDR2 SVGEGT. The CDR3 length is 14 residues. The ends were cut back, 10 bases at V and 4 bases at J, with 16 bases in the middle.

This clonotype was found a few times. The rearrangement links TRBV3-1 to TRBJ1-4, with unresolved D. This CDR3 has 14 residues. V lost 4 bases and J 8 bases, leaving 14 bases between the germline ends. CDR1 and CDR2 (germline): LGHDT, YNNKEL (reference sequence). As DNA, the CDR3 is TGTGCCAGCAGCCCCCCCCTCGTTGAGGAAAAACTGTTTTTT. Translating it yields CASSPPLVEEKLFF. Supplemented by reference TRBV3-1 and TRBJ1-4, the full variable domain reads DTAVSQTPKYLVTQMGNDKSIKCEQNLGHDTMYWYKQDSKKFLKIMFSYNNKELIINETVPNRFSPKSPDKAHLNLHINSLELGDSAVYFCASSPPLVEEKLFFGSGTQLSVL.

This clonotype was seen a few times. The chain joins TRBV27 to TRBJ1-2; 8 bases match TRBD1. Per germline, CDR1 MNHEY and CDR2 SMNVEV (reference sequence). V was pared by 4 bases and J by 3 bases, with 10 bases of the junction left unmatched. The CDR3 has 16 amino acids. The CDR3 DNA reads as TGTGCCAGCAGTTCAAGGTCAGGGGGCCTCCACTATGGCTACACCTTC. This gives the protein CASSSRSGGLHYGYTF.

The rearrangement uses TRBV28 and TRBJ2-7; D is ambiguous. The CDR3 extends over 13 amino acids. Germline V lookup: CDR1 MDHEN, CDR2 SYDVKM. Trimming cost V 8 bases and J 2 bases, with 13 bases left between them. The CDR3 spells CASSMGYTYEQYF. The CDR3 DNA follows: TGTGCCAGCTCCATGGGTTATACCTACGAGCAGTACTTC.

This clonotype is a singleton in its sample. Since a much larger clone is just one base distant, this may be a read error. The rearrangement uses TRBV7-9 and TRBJ2-2; TRBD1 aligns across 12 bases. The CDR3 extends over 17 amino acids. Germline V gene sequence: CDR1 SEHNR, CDR2 FQNEAQ (reference sequence). The V and J ends lost 4 bases and 3 bases, in that order; junction bases with no gene match: 6. The CDR3 is CASSSPGQGAYTGELFF. CDR3 in DNA: TGTGCCAGCAGCTCACCGGGACAGGGGGCGTACACCGGGGAGCTGTTTTTT. Full variable domain (outside the CDR3, taken from reference TRBV7-9 and TRBJ2-2): DTGVSQNPRHKITKRGQNVTFRCDPISEHNRLYWYRQTLGQGPEFLTYFQNEAQLEKSRLLSDRFSAERPKGSFSTLEIQRTEQGDSAMYLCASSSPGQGAYTGELFFGEGSRLTVL.

The table lists this clonotype with many counts. This CDR3 reads CASSQDFGHSRTEAFF. CDR3 nucleotides: TGTGCCAGCAGCCAAGATTTTGGTCATTCCCGAACTGAAGCTTTCTTT. V usage is TRBV3-1 and J usage is TRBJ1-1; D is undetermined. The V and J ends lost 0 bases and 5 bases respectively, with 16 bases between them. CDR3 length: 16 amino acids. From germline, CDR1 is LGHDT and CDR2 YNNKEL (reference sequence). The variable domain in full, with the rest retrieved from reference TRBV3-1 and TRBJ1-1, is DTAVSQTPKYLVTQMGNDKSIKCEQNLGHDTMYWYKQDSKKFLKIMFSYNNKELIINETVPNRFSPKSPDKAHLNLHINSLELGDSAVYFCASSQDFGHSRTEAFFGQGTRLTVV.

This clonotype was counted ten times or more. The chain joins TRBV28 to TRBJ2-7; 10 bases agree with TRBD1. Germline V gives CDR1 MDHEN, CDR2 SYDVKM. The CDR3 length is 17 residues. The J segment lost 0 bases and the V segment lost 8 bases, leaving 13 bases of the junction unmatched. The CDR3 sequence is CASQVPGQGWSSYEQYF. As DNA, the CDR3 is TGTGCCAGCCAAGTCCCGGGACAGGGGTGGAGCTCCTACGAGCAGTACTTC.

In this sample, this clonotype turned up many times. The chain is built from TRBV6-5 and TRBJ1-1; D is possibly TRBD1 (6 bases). Trimming took 6 bases from V and 1 from J, leaving 9 bases between them. CDR3 length equals 13 residues. Per germline, CDR1 MNHEY and CDR2 SVGAGI. As DNA, the CDR3 is TGTGCCAGCAGCCAACAGGGGAACACTGAAGCTTTCTTT. It encodes CASSQQGNTEAFF.

The V gene is TRBV20-1, the J gene TRBJ1-2, with D possibly matching TRBD1 (5 bases). Germline V gene sequence: CDR1 DFQATT, CDR2 SNEGSKA (reference sequence). V was trimmed by 3 bases and J by 4 bases, leaving 15 bases between them. The CDR3 runs to 14 residues. CDR3 sequence (DNA): TGCAGTGCTAGCCCGCCGGGGGGAGGCTATGGCTACACCTTC. Protein sequence: CSASPPGGGYGYTF.